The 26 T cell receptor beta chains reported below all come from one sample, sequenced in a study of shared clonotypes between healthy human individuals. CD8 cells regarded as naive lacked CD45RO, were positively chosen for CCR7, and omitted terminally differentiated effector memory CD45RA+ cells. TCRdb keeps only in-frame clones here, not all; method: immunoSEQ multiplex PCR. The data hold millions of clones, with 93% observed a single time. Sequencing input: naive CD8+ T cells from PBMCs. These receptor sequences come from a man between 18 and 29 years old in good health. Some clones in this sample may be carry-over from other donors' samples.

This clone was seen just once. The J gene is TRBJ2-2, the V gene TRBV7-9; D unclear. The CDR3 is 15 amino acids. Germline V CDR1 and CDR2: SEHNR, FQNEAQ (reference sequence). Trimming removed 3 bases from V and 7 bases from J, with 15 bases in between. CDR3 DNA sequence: TGTGCCAGCAGCTTGGGATTAACTGGCGACGGGGAGCTGTTTTTT. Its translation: CASSLGLTGDGELFF.

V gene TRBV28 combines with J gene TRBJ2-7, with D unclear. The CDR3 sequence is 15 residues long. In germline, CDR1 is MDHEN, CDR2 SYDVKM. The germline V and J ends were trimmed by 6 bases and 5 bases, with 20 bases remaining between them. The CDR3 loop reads CASRGEPSGWDEQYF. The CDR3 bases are TGTGCCAGCAGGGGTGAGCCGTCGGGTTGGGACGAGCAGTACTTC.

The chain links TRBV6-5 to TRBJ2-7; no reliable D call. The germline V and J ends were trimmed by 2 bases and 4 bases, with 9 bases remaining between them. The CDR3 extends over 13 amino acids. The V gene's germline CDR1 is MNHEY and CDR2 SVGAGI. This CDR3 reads CASSYQFAYEQYF. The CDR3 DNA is TGTGCCAGCAGTTACCAGTTTGCATACGAGCAGTACTTC.

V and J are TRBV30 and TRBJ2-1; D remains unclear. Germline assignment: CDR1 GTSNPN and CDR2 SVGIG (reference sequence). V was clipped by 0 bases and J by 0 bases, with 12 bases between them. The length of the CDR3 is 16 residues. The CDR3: CAWSVHSLSSYNEQFF. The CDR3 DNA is TGTGCCTGGAGTGTACATAGCCTATCCTCCTACAATGAGCAGTTCTTC.

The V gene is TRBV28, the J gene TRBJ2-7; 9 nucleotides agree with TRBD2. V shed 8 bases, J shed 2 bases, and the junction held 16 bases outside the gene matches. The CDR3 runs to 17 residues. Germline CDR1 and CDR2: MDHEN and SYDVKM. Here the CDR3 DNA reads TGTGCCAGCCGGCCCACAGGCGGAGCGGGAGGACCCTACGAGCAGTACTTC. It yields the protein CASRPTGGAGGPYEQYF.

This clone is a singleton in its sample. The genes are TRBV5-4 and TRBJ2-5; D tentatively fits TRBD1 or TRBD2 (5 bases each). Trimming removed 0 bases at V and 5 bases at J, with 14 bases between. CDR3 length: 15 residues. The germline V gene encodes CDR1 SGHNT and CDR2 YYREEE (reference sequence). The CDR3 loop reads CASSLVAGTVETQYF. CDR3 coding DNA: TGTGCCAGCAGCTTGGTTGCTGGGACCGTGGAGACCCAGTACTTC.

CDR3 residues: CASSLVGSAETQYF. The CDR3 DNA reads TGTGCCAGCAGCTTAGTTGGTAGCGCGGAGACCCAGTACTTC. The V call is TRBV11-2, the J call TRBJ2-5, with D possibly TRBD2 on 5 matching bases. Trimming cost V 1 base and J 5 bases, with 11 bases left between them. The CDR3 is 14 residues long. Germline V gene lookup returns CDR1 SGHAT and CDR2 FQNNGV.

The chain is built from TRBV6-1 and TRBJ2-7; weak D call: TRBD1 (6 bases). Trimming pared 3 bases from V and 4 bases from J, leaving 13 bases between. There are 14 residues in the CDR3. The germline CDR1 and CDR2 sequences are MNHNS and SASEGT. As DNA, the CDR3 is TGTGCCAGCAGTGAGCTGGGGGCGGCTTACGAGCAGTACTTC. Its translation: CASSELGAAYEQYF.

The CDR3 DNA reads as TGTGCCAGCAGCTTAGGGCCAGACTACAATGAGCAGTTCTTC. It specifies CASSLGPDYNEQFF. The chain has TRBV13 and TRBJ2-1; D gene unclear. Germline CDR1 is PRHDT and CDR2 is FYEKMQ (reference sequence). V shed 0 bases and J shed 3 bases, with 6 bases lying between them. This CDR3 comprises 14 residues.

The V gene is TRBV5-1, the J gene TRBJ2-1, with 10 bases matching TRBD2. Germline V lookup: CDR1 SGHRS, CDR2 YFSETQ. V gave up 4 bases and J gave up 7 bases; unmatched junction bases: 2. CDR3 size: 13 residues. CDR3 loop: CASSVTSGNEQFF. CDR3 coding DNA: TGCGCCAGCAGCGTGACTAGCGGGAATGAGCAGTTCTTC. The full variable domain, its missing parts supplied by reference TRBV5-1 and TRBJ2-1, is KAGVTQTPRYLIKTRGQQVTLSCSPISGHRSVSWYQQTPGQGLQFLFEYFSETQRNKGNFPGRFSGRQFSNSRSEMNVSTLELGDSALYLCASSVTSGNEQFFGPGTRLTVL.

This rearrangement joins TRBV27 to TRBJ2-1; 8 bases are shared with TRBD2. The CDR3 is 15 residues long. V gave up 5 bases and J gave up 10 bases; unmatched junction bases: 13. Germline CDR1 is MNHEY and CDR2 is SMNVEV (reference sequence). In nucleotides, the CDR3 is TGTGCCAGCAGTCACGTTGGGAGCGGGAGCGGCGAGCAGTTCTTC. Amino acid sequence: CASSHVGSGSGEQFF.

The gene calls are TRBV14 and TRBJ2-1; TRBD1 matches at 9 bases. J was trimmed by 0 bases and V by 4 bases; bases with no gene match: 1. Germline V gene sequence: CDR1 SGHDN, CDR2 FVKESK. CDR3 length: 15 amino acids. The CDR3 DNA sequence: TGTGCCAGCAGCCCGACAGGGGGCTCCTACAATGAGCAGTTCTTC. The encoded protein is CASSPTGGSYNEQFF.

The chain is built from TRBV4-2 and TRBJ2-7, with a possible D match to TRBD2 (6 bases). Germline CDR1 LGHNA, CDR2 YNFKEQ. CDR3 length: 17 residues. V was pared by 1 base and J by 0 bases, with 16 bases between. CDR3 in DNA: TGTGCCAGCAGCCAAGCCTTGGCCTGGACTACCTCCTACGAGCAGTACTTC. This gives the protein CASSQALAWTTSYEQYF.

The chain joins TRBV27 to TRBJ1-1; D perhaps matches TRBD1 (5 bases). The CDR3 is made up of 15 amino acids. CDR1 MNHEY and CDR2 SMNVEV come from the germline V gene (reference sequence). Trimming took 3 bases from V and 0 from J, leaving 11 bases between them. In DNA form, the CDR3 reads TGTGCCAGCAGTTTCGAAGGGGCCCTGAACACTGAAGCTTTCTTT. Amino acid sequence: CASSFEGALNTEAFF.

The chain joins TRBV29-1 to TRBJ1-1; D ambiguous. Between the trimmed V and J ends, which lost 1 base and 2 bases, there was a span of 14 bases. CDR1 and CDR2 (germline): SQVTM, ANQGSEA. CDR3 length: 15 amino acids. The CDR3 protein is CSVEGGDILNTEAFF. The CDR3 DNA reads TGCAGCGTTGAAGGAGGTGACATTCTAAACACTGAAGCTTTCTTT.

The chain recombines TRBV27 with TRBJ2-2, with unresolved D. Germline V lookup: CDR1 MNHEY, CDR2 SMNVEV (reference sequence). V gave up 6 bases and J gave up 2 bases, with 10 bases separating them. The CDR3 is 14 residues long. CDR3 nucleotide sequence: TGTGCCAGCAGCACCTCTTTAAACACCGGGGAGCTGTTTTTT. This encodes CASSTSLNTGELFF.

The CDR3 DNA reads as TGTGCCAGCAGTACCATAGCGGGAGAAGGGACAGATACGCAGTATTTT. Protein: CASSTIAGEGTDTQYF. This chain connects TRBV27 to TRBJ2-3, with 9 bases identical to TRBD2. The CDR3 has 16 amino acids. Germline-derived CDR1 and CDR2 are MNHEY and SMNVEV (reference sequence). Trimming cost V 5 bases and J 3 bases; bases outside gene matches: 9.

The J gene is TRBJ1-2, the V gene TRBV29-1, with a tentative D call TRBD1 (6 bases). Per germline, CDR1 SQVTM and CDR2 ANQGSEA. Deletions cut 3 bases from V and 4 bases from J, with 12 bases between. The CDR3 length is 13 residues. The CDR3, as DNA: TGCAGCGTTGACTGGGGGCGCTCCTATGGCTACACCTTC. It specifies CSVDWGRSYGYTF.

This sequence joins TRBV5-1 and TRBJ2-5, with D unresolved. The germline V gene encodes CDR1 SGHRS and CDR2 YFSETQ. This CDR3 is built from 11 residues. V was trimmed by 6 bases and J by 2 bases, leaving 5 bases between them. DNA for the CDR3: TGCGCCAGCATGCGACAAGAGACCCAGTACTTC. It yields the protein CASMRQETQYF.

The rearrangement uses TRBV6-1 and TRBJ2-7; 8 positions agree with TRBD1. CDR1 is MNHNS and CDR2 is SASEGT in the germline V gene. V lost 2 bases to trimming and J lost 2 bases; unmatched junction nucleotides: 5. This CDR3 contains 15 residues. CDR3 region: CASSEQDRETYEQYF. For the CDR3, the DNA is TGTGCCAGCAGTGAACAGGACAGGGAGACCTACGAGCAGTACTTC.

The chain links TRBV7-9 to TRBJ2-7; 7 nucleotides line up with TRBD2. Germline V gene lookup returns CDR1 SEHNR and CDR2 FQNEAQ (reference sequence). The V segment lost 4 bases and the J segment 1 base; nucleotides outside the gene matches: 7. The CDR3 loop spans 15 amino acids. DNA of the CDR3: TGTGCCAGCAGCTCCGATCCCGGGGGGTCCTACGAGCAGTACTTC. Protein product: CASSSDPGGSYEQYF.

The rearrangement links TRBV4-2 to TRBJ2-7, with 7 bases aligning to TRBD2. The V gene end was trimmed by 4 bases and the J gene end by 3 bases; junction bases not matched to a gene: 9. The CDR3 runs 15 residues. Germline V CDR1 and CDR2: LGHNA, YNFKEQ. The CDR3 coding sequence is TGTGCCAGCAGCCTAGACCCGGGGGGTGGCTACGAGCAGTACTTC. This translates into CASSLDPGGGYEQYF.

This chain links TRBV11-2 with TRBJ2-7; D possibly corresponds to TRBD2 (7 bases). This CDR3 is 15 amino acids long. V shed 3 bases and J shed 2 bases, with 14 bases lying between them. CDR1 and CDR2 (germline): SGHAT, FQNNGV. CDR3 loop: CASSFGGATAYEQYF. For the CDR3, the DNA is TGTGCCAGCAGCTTTGGGGGGGCCACGGCCTACGAGCAGTACTTC. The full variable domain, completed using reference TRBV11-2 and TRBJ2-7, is EAGVAQSPRYKIIEKRQSVAFWCNPISGHATLYWYQQILGQGPKLLIQFQNNGVVDDSQLPKDRFSAERLKGVDSTLKIQPAKLEDSAVYLCASSFGGATAYEQYFGPGTRLTVT.

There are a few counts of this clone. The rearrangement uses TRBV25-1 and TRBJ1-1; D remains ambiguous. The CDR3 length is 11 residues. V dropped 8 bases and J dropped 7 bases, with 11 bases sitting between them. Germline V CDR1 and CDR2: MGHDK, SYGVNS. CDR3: CASQLGHEAFF. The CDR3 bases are TGTGCCAGCCAGTTAGGGCATGAAGCTTTCTTT.

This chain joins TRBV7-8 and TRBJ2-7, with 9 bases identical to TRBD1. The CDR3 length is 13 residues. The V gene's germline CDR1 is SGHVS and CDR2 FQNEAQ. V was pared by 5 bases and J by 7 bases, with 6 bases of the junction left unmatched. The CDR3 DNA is TGTGCCAGCAGCCTTGGGACAGGGAAAGAGCAGTACTTC. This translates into CASSLGTGKEQYF.

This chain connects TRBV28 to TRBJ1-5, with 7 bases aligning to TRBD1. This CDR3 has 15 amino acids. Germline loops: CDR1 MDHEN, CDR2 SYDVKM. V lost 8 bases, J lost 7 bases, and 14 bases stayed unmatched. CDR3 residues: CASQDPTGLGQPQHF. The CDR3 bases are TGTGCCAGCCAAGACCCGACAGGGCTGGGGCAGCCCCAGCATTTT.